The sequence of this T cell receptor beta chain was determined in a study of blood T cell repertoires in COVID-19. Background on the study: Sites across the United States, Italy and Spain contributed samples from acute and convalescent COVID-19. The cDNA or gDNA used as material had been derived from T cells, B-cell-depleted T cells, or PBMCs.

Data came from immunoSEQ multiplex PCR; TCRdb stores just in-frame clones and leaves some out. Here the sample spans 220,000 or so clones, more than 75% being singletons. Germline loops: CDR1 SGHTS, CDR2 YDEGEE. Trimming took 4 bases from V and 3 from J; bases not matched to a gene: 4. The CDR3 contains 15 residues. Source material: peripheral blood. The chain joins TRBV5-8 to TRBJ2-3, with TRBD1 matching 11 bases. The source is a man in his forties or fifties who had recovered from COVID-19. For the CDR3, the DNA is TGTGCCAGCAGCGCGGGACAGGGGGGGACAGATACGCAGTATTTT. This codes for CASSAGQGGTDTQYF.